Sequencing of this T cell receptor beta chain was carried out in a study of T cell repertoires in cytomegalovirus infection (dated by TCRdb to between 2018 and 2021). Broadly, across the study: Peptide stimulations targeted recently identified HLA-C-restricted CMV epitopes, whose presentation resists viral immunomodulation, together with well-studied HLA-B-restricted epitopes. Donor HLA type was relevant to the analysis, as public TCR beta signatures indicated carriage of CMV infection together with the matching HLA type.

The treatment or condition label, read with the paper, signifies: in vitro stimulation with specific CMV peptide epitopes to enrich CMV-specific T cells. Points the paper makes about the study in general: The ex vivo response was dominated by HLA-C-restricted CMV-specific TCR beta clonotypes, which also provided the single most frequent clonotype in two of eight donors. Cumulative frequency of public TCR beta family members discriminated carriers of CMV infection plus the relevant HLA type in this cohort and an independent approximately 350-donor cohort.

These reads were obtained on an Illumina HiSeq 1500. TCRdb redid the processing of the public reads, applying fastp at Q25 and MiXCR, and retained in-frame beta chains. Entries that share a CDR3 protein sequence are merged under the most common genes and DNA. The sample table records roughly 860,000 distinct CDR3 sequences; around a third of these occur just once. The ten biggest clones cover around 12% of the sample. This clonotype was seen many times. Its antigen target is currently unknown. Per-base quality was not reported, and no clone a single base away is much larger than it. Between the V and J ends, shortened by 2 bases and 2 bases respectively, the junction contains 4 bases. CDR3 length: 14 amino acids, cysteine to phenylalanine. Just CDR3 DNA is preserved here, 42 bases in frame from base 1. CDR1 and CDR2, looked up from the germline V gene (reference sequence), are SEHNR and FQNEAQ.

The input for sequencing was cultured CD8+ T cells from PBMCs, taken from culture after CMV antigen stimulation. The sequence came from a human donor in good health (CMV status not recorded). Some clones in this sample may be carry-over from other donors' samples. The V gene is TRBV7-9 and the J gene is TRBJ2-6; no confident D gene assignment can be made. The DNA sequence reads TGTGCCAGCAGCTTAAATGCTGGGGCCAACGTCCTGACTTTC. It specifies CASSLNAGANVLTF.